This paragraph reports one TCR beta chain. The sample originates from a study of T cells of healthy individuals. MiXCR was run by TCRdb on the 5' RACE reads, yielding one entry per CDR3 protein. The sample includes tens of thousands of distinct CDR3 sequences, roughly 14% of them seen just once. V was clipped by 0 bases and J by 3 bases; unmatched bases: 7. This CDR3 has 15 amino acids. Germline V gene lookup returns CDR1 DFQATT and CDR2 SNEGSKA (reference sequence). The chain uses TRBV20-1 and TRBJ1-2; 7 bases map to TRBD1. This receptor was identified in a human donor in good health. The CDR3 loop reads CSARDGRGVDYGYTF. The CDR3 DNA reads as TGCAGTGCTAGAGATGGCAGGGGGGTAGACTATGGCTACACCTTC.